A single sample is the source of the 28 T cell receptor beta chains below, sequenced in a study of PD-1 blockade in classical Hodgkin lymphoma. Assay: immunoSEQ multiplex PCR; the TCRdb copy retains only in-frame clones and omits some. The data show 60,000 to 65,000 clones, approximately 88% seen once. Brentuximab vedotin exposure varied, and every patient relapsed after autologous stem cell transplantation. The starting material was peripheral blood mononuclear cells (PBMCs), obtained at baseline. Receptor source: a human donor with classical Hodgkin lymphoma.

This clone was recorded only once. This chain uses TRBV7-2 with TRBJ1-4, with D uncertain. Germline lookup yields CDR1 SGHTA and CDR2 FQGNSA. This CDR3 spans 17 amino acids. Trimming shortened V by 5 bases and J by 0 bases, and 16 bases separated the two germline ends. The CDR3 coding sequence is TGTGCCAGCAGCCCACCCCCAGAGAATGCAACTAATGAAAAACTGTTTTTT. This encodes CASSPPPENATNEKLFF.

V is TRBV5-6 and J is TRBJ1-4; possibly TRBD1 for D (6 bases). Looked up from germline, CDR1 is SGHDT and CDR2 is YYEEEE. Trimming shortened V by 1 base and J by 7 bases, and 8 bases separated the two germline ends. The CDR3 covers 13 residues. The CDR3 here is CASSLLRGEKLFF. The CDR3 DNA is TGTGCCAGCAGCTTGCTCAGGGGTGAAAAACTGTTTTTT.

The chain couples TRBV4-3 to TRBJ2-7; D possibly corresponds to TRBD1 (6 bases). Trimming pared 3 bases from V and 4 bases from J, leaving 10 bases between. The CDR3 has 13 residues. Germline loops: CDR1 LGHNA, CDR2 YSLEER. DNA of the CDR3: TGCGCCAGCAGCCAGAATACAGGGTACGAGCAGTACTTC. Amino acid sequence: CASSQNTGYEQYF.

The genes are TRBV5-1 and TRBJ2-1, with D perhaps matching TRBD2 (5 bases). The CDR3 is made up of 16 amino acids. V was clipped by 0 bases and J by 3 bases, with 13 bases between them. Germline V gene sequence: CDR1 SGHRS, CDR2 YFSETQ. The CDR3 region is CASSLAGDYLYNEQFF. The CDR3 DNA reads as TGCGCCAGCAGCTTGGCCGGCGACTACCTCTACAATGAGCAGTTCTTC.

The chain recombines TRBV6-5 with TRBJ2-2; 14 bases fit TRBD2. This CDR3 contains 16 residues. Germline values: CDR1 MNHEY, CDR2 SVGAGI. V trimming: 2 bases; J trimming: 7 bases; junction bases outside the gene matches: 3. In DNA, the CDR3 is TGTGCCAGCAGTTACGGGACTAGCGGGGGTGGCGGGGAGCTGTTTTTT. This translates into CASSYGTSGGGGELFF.

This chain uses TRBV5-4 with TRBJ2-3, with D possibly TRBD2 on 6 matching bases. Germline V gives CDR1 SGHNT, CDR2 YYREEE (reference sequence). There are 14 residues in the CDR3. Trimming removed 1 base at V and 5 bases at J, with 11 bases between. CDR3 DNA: TGTGCCAGCAGCTTGCGGGGGAATGAAGATACGCAGTATTTT. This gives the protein CASSLRGNEDTQYF.

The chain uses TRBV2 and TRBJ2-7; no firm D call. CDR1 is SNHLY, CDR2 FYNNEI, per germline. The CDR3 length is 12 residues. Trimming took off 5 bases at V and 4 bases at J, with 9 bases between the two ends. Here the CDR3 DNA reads TGTGCCAGCAGTCCCGTGGGTTACGAGCAGTACTTC. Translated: CASSPVGYEQYF.

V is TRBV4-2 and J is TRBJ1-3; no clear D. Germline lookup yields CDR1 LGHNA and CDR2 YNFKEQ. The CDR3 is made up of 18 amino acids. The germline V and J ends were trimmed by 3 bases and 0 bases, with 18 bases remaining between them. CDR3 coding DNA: TGTGCCAGCAGCCAGGCCTCCAAGGGTATAGGCTCTGGAAACACCATATATTTT. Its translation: CASSQASKGIGSGNTIYF.

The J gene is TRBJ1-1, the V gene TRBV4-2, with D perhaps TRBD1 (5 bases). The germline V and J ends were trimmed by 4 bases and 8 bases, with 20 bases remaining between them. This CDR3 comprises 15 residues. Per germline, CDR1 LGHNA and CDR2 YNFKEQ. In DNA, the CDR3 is TGTGCCAGCAGCCGAGGGGATGGGGATTCTCTAGAAGCTTTCTTT. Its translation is CASSRGDGDSLEAFF.

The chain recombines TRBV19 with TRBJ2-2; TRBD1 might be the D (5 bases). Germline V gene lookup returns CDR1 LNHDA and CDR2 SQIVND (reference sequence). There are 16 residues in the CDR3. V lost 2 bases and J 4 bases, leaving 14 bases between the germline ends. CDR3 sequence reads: CASSIRNQGITGELFF. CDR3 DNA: TGTGCCAGTAGTATAAGGAATCAGGGTATCACCGGGGAGCTGTTTTTT.

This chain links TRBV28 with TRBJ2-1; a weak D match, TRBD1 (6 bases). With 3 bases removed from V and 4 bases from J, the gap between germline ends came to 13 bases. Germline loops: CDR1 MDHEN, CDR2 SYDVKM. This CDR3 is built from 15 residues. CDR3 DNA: TGTGCCAGCAGTTTGGTAGGGGGACCATACAATGAGCAGTTCTTC. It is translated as CASSLVGGPYNEQFF.

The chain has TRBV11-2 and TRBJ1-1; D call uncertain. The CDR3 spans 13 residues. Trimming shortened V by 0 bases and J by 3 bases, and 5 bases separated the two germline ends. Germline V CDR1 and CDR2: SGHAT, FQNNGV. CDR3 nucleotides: TGTGCCAGCAGCTTAGAGAGGGACACTGAAGCTTTCTTT. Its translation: CASSLERDTEAFF.

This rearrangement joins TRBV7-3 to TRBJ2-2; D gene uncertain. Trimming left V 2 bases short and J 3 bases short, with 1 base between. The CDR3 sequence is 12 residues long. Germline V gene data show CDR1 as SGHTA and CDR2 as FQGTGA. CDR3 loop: CASSLDTGELFF. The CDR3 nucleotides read TGTGCCAGCAGCTTAGACACCGGGGAGCTGTTTTTT.

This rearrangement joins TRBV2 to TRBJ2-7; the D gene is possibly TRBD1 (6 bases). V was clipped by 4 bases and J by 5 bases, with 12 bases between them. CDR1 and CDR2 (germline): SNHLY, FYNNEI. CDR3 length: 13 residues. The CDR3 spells CASSVWGPDEQYF. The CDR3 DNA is TGTGCCAGCAGTGTTTGGGGGCCCGACGAGCAGTACTTC.

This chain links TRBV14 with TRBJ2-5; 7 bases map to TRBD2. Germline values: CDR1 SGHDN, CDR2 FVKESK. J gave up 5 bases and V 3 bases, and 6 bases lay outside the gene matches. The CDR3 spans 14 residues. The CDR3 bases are TGTGCCAGCAGCCATCAAGCGGGGAGGGAGACCCAGTACTTC. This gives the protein CASSHQAGRETQYF.

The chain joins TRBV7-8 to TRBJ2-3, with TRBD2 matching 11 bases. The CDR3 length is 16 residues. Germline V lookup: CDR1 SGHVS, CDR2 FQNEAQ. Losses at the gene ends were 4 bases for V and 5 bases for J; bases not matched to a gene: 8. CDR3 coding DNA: TGTGCCAGCAGCTCTCTAGCGGGGGGCCGAGGAGATACGCAGTATTTT. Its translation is CASSSLAGGRGDTQYF. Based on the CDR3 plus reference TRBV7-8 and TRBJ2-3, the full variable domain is GAGVSQSPRYKVAKRGQDVALRCDPISGHVSLFWYQQALGQGPEFLTYFQNEAQLDKSGLPSDRFFAERPEGSVSTLKIQRTQQEDSAVYLCASSSLAGGRGDTQYFGPGTRLTVL.

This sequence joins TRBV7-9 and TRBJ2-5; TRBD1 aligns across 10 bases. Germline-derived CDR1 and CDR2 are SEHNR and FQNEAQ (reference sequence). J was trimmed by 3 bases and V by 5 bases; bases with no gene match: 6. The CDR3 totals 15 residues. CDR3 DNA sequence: TGTGCCAGCAGCACCGGGACAGGGGTAAAAGAGACCCAGTACTTC. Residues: CASSTGTGVKETQYF.

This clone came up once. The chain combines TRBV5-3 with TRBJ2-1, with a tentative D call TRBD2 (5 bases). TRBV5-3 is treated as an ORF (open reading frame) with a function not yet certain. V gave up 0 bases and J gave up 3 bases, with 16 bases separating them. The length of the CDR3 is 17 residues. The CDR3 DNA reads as TGTGCCAGAAGCTTGGGGCCCGGGGAAGGGCTCTACAATGAGCAGTTCTTC. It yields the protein CARSLGPGEGLYNEQFF.

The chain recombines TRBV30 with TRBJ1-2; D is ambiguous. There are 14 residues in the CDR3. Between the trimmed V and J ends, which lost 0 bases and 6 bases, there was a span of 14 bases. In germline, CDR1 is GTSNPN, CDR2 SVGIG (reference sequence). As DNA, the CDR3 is TGTGCCTGGAGTGTACTCTTTTATCGGCATGGCTACACCTTC. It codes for CAWSVLFYRHGYTF.

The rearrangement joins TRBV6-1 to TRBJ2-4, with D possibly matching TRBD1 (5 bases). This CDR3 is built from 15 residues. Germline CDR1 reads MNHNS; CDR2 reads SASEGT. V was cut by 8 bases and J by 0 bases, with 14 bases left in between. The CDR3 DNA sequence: TGTGCCAGCCTTGGGGCAACCCTAGCCAAAAACATTCAGTACTTC. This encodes CASLGATLAKNIQYF.

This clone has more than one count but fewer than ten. Written as DNA, the CDR3 is TGCGCCAGCAGGAGACAGGGAAATTCACCCCTCCACTTT. Encoded protein: CASRRQGNSPLHF. The J gene is TRBJ1-6, the V gene TRBV10-2; the match to TRBD1 covers 7 bases. Germline CDR1 and CDR2: WSHSY and SAAADI. V lost 6 bases, J lost 7 bases, and 3 bases stayed unmatched. The CDR3 has 13 amino acids.

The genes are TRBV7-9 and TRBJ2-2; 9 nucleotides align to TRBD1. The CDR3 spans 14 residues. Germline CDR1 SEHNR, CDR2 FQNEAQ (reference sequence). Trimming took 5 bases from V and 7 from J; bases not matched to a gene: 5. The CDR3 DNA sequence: TGTGCCAGCAGCCAGGACAGGGGAGGCGGGGAGCTGTTTTTT. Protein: CASSQDRGGGELFF.

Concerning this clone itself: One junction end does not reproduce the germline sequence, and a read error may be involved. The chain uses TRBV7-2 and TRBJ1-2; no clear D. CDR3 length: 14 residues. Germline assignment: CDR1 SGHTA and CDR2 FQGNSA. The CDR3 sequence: CASSWPNEGESLLF. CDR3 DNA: TGTGCCAGCAGCTGGCCAAACGAGGGAGAAAGCCTATTATTC.

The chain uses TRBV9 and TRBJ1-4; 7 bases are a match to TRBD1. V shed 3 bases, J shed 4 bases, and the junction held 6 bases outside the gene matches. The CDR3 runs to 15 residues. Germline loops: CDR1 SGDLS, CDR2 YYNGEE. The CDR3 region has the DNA TGTGCCAGCAGCGCGCCGGGACAGCATAATGAAAAACTGTTTTTT. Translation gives CASSAPGQHNEKLFF.

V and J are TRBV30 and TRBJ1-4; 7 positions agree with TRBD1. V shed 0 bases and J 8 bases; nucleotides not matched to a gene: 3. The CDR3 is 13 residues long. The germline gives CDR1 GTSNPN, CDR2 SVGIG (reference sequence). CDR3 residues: CAWSVQGGEKLFF. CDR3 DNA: TGTGCCTGGAGTGTCCAGGGGGGCGAAAAACTGTTTTTT. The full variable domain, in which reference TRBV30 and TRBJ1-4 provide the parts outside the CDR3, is SQTIHQWPATLVQPVGSPLSLECTVEGTSNPNLYWYRQAAGRGLQLLFYSVGIGQISSEVPQNLSASRPQDRQFILSSKKLLLSDSGFYLCAWSVQGGEKLFFGSGTQLSVL.

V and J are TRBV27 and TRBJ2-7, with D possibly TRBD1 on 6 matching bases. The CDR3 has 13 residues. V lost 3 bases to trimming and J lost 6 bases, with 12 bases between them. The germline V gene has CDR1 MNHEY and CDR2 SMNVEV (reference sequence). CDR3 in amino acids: CASSFNQGTEQYF. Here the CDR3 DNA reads TGTGCCAGCAGTTTTAACCAGGGGACCGAGCAGTACTTC.

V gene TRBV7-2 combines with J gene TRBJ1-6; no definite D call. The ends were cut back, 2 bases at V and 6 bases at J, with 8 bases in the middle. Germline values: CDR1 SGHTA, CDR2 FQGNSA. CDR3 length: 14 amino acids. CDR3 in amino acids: CASSLSGVNSPLHF. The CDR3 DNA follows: TGTGCCAGCAGCTTATCCGGGGTTAATTCACCCCTCCACTTT.

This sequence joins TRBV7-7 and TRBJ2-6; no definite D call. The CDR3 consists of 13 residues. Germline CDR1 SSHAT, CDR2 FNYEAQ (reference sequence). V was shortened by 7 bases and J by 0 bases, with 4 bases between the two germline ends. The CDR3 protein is CASKRSGANVLTF. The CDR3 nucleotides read TGTGCCAGCAAACGCTCTGGGGCCAACGTCCTGACTTTC.